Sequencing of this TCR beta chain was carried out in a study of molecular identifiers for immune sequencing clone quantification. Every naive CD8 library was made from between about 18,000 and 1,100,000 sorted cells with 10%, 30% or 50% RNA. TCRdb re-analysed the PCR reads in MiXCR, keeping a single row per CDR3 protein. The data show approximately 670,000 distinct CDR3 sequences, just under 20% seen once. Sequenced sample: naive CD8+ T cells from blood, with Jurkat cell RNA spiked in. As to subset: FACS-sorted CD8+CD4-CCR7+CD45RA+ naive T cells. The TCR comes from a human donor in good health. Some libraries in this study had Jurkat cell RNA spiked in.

The CDR3: CASRGGRDSSNQPQHF. CDR3 bases: TGTGCCAGCAGAGGTGGGCGGGACAGTAGCAATCAGCCCCAGCATTTT. This sequence joins TRBV2 and TRBJ1-5, with 7 bases matching TRBD1. Germline V gene data show CDR1 as SNHLY and CDR2 as FYNNEI. After removal of 6 bases from V and 0 bases from J, the junction contained 8 bases not matched to a gene. The CDR3 runs to 16 residues.